This TCR beta chain comes out of a study of regulatory T cells in long-lasting Graves disease (dated by TCRdb to 2020 to 2022). For context, the study as a whole: Patients with newly diagnosed Graves' disease had been on antithyroid drugs for under 3 months. Peripheral blood TCR sequencing and RNA sequencing compared persistent Graves' disease patients with newly diagnosed Graves' disease patients. The study was registered as a clinical trial and conducted in China. A total of some 33 samples were covered by TCR sequencing, comprising some 13 persistent and about 20 newly diagnosed Graves' disease patients. The paper as a whole reports these results and caveats: Only peripheral blood was studied, because thyroid tissue, the primary lesion, was inaccessible. Preferential use of TRBV28, TRBJ1-2 and TRBJ2-5 was observed in persistent disease, whereas TRBV20-1 and TRBJ2-1 were favored in newly diagnosed disease. Patients with persistent disease shared more public clonotypes (approximately 2,500) than newly diagnosed patients did (around 980). Lower TCR Shannon entropy and fewer highly expanded clones were observed in persistent Graves' disease patients than in newly diagnosed patients, which suggested clonal expansion. Only the TCR beta chain was sequenced and analyzed. The authors noted that the small sample size was a limitation that may lower accuracy.

Read against the paper, the sample's time point label means: newly diagnosed GD, antithyroid drugs for less than 3 months. RNA was extracted from PBMCs in TRIzol for both TCR sequencing and RNA sequencing. Graves' disease was diagnosed according to American Thyroid Association guidelines. Recruitment of patients was carried out at an endocrinology department in Xi'an, China. Each patient gave around 9 milliliters of peripheral blood, collected in an EDTA anticoagulant tube. Ficoll Paque Plus density gradient separation was used to isolate PBMCs, and no further T cell sorting was performed. An Agilent 2100 Bioanalyzer and agarose gel were used to check RNA quality, and a NanoDrop 2000 was used to measure RNA concentration. The germline V gene specifies MDHEN as CDR1 and SYDVKM as CDR2. V drops 7 bases and J drops 4 bases, leaving 11 bases in between. Including cysteine and phenylalanine, the CDR3 has 12 amino acids. CDR3 DNA is the only sequence kept; it has 36 bases, read in frame from the first base.

The protocol used for the library was multiplex PCR. Data came from an Illumina HiSeq 4000. CDR3 regions were amplified by Arm-PCR with iRepertoire HTBI primers to construct TCR beta libraries. Gel purification was performed on PCR products prior to sequencing. The original pipeline was this. Across samples, about 63 TRBV and roughly 15 TRBJ segments were identified and used for gene usage analysis of CDR3 amino acid clonotypes. COPE and FqMerger were used to merge the filtered high-quality paired reads into contigs. BLAST was used to align contigs to the IMGT TRBV, TRBD and TRBJ reference genes, and CDR3 was defined following IMGT. Any clonotype with a frequency above 0.1% was counted as a highly expanded clone. Shannon entropy was used to measure repertoire diversity, and the Gini coefficient was used to measure V-J evenness. Public clonotypes were defined as clonotypes shared by more than one individual. The public reads were run again by TCRdb, first through fastp at Q25 and then through MiXCR, and only productive beta chains were kept. Each record represents a unique CDR3 protein, reported with the most common genes and DNA among its rows. These V and J calls originate from TCRdb's pipeline instead of the authors' own analysis. This sample is represented by more than 450,000 distinct CDR3 sequences; under 20% of them were singletons. Of the sample, about 12% falls within the top ten clones.

This clonotype has at least ten counts. Its target antigen remains unknown. Base qualities are not provided; no much larger clone lies one nucleotide away. The same data also went into a second study, on T cells in Graves' hyperthyroidism and ophthalmopathy. Taken from the second paper: Stable Graves' hyperthyroidism was defined as the absence of progression to ophthalmopathy over 18 months of follow-up. Hyperthyroidism patients were newly diagnosed, had a disease duration of under 2 months, and were aged 18 to 65 years. Any patient with an uncontrolled infection, another autoimmune disease, pregnancy or lactation was excluded. Diagnoses were established on the basis of clinical symptoms, serum thyroxine and TRAb, thyroid ultrasound, and orbital computed tomography. The TCR CDR3 was subjected to a first round of RT-PCR using the HTBI primer set and the Qiagen OneStep RT-PCR kit. Most expanded thyroid clonotypes (frequency above 0.001) were also detected in blood, a finding suggesting that blood repertoires may reflect thyroid immune responses. In cross-validation, a model built on a 13 V-J signature told ophthalmopathy apart from stable hyperthyroidism with less than 90% sensitivity and 81% to 82% specificity, and in testing the same model reached 80%/75%. In validation, the model predicted progression to ophthalmopathy a median of about 6.5 months before onset, with roughly 70% sensitivity and about 72% specificity. To identify distinguishing TCR V-J signatures, a discovery cohort of about 95 patients was used, comprising approximately 40 with Graves' ophthalmopathy and about 59 with stable Graves' hyperthyroidism. Prospective prediction of ophthalmopathy was tested in an independent validation cohort of fewer than 20 hyperthyroidism patients and 15 to 17 patients who later progressed to ophthalmopathy. For training and testing, the 80 to 100 patients in the discovery cohort were randomly divided in a 7:3 ratio. In six Graves' hyperthyroidism patients, the study also compared T-cell repertoires from thyroid tissue with T-cell repertoires from blood. After sampling, hyperthyroidism patients received methimazole starting at 30 mg daily, and ophthalmopathy patients received high-dose intravenous methylprednisolone. Libraries were constructed in a second round of multiplex PCR, after which size selection and purification were performed. Paired-end sequencing of the libraries was performed with 100 bp reads on an Illumina HiSeq2000. SOAPnuke was used to process the raw data, with reads discarded if the reads contained adapters or uncalled bases, had a mean Phred below 15, or lacked an exact constant-primer or identifier match. COPE v1.2.5 was used to merge high-quality paired reads, and clonotypes were defined as unique nucleotide sequences. MiTCR v1.1 was used to align the clonotypes against IMGT TRBV, TRBD and TRBJ reference segments. The analysis included only V-J combinations with a frequency above 0.0001, which together covered around 99% of the repertoires. The TCS score was defined as F50 (clonal expansion) divided by E x V (chaos), with BLOSUM62-based TCRdist calculated between CDR3 peptides within each V-J. Welch's t-statistics and random forest reduced around 520 V-J features to fewer than 15, which were used in a naive Bayes classifier (R e1071). Sample size was not statistically predetermined, and blinding of investigators to group allocation was not performed. According to the paper, TCR Vbeta CDR3 sequencing was carried out on 135 peripheral blood samples, which came from under 50 ophthalmopathy, roughly 75 hyperthyroidism and some 17 progressor patients.

Recombination joined TRBV28 with TRBJ2-7; TRBD2 is perhaps the D gene, given 6 matching bases. The sequencing here drew on peripheral blood mononuclear cells (PBMCs), taken at new diagnosis, from a patient treated with antithyroid drugs. The TCR comes from a man aged 40-49 years with Graves disease. Donor details come from another sample of the same person, matched by shared clones. The encoded CDR3 is CASNGSGYEQYF. The DNA reads TGTGCCAGCAATGGTAGCGGATACGAGCAGTACTTC.